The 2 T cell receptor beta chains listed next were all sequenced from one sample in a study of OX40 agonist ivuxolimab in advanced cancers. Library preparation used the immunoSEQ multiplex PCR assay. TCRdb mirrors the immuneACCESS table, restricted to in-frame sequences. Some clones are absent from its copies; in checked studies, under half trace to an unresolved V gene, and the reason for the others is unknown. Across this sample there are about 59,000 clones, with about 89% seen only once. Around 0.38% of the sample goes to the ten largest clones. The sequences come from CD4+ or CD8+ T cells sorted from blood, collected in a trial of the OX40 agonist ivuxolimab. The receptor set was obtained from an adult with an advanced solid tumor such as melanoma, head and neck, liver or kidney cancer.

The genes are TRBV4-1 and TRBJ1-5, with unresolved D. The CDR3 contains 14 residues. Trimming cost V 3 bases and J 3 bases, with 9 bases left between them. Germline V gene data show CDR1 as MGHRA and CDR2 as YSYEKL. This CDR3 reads CASSQGINNQPQHF. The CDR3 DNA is TGCGCCAGCAGCCAGGGGATAAACAATCAGCCCCAGCATTTT.

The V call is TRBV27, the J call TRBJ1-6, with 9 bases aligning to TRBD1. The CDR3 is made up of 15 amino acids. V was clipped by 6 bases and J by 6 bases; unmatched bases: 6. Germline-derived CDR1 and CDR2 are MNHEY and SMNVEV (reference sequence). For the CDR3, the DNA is TGTGCCAGCAGACCACAGGGGGCTAGTAATTCACCCCTCCACTTT. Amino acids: CASRPQGASNSPLHF.